Shown below are 16 T cell receptor beta chains from a single sample sequenced in a study of cytomegalovirus exposure and HLA in healthy donors. With 60 Vbeta and 13 Jbeta primers, the PCR was carried out. Using immunoSEQ multiplex PCR, the repertoire was profiled, and TCRdb retains in-frame clones only, with some absent. The profile shows about 160,000 clones, around 80% of them singletons. Sequencing was done on a sample of PBMCs. Every receptor here comes from a man aged 40-50 years in good health and CMV-seronegative.

This chain uses TRBV6-5 with TRBJ1-3, with 8 bases lining up with TRBD1. Germline values: CDR1 MNHEY, CDR2 SVGAGI. J was trimmed by 8 bases and V by 2 bases; bases with no gene match: 5. This CDR3 has 14 amino acids. In DNA form, the CDR3 reads TGTGCCAGCAGTTACCTCCAGGGGGCTGACACCATATATTTT. This gives the protein CASSYLQGADTIYF.

The rearrangement links TRBV4-1 to TRBJ2-7, with D perhaps TRBD2 (6 bases). Germline V CDR1 and CDR2: MGHRA, YSYEKL. V was clipped by 4 bases and J by 5 bases, with 21 bases between them. The CDR3 is 16 residues long. Here the CDR3 DNA reads TGCGCCAGCAGCCCACCCCCGGGACGGGACTTCAACGAGCAGTACTTC. Protein product: CASSPPPGRDFNEQYF.

This chain uses TRBV6-1 with TRBJ2-2; D call uncertain. Trimming shortened V by 2 bases and J by 4 bases, and 14 bases separated the two germline ends. This CDR3 contains 16 residues. Germline V gene lookup returns CDR1 MNHNS and CDR2 SASEGT. The CDR3 DNA follows: TGTGCCAGCAGTGAATATCCGAGGTTGGGCACCGGGGAGCTGTTTTTT. It is translated as CASSEYPRLGTGELFF.

The chain carries TRBV7-3 and TRBJ2-2, with D perhaps TRBD1 (6 bases). V lost 5 bases to trimming and J lost 4 bases, with 11 bases between them. Germline V gene data show CDR1 as SGHTA and CDR2 as FQGTGA. The CDR3 loop spans 14 amino acids. CDR3 amino acids: CASSPLGGTGELFF. In DNA, the CDR3 is TGTGCCAGCAGCCCTTTAGGGGGCACCGGGGAGCTGTTTTTT.

In its sample, this clone was seen a few times. This sequence joins TRBV5-6 and TRBJ2-2, with 8 bases fitting TRBD1. Looked up from germline, CDR1 is SGHDT and CDR2 is YYEEEE. This CDR3 has 14 residues. Trimming removed 4 bases from V and 4 bases from J; junction bases left unmatched: 3. CDR3 sequence (DNA): TGTGCCAGCAGCCTGGACAGGGTCACCGGGGAGCTGTTTTTT. Its protein product is CASSLDRVTGELFF.

The rearrangement uses TRBV6-5 and TRBJ1-2; a possible D gene is TRBD1 (5 bases). The V and J ends lost 5 bases and 4 bases respectively, with 11 bases between them. The germline V gene encodes CDR1 MNHEY and CDR2 SVGAGI. The CDR3 totals 13 residues. This CDR3 is CASSVQGRYGYTF. CDR3 in DNA: TGTGCCAGCAGTGTTCAGGGCCGCTATGGCTACACCTTC.

The rearrangement uses TRBV10-1 and TRBJ1-1; D unresolved. The V gene lost 6 bases and the J gene lost 0 bases, with 8 bases spanning the gap. The germline gives CDR1 WNHNN, CDR2 SYGVQD (reference sequence). The CDR3 is 13 amino acids. The CDR3 sequence is CASRLTMNTEAFF. In nucleotides, the CDR3 is TGCGCCAGCAGATTGACTATGAACACTGAAGCTTTCTTT.

The chain carries TRBV5-8 and TRBJ2-7, with TRBD1 matching 7 bases. V was pared by 4 bases and J by 0 bases, with 7 bases of the junction left unmatched. Germline CDR1 and CDR2: SGHTS and YDEGEE. The CDR3 sequence is 15 residues long. The CDR3 DNA reads TGTGCCAGCAGCCCAGGACAGGTTCCCTCCTACGAGCAGTACTTC. Translating it yields CASSPGQVPSYEQYF.

The J gene is TRBJ2-7, the V gene TRBV30; TRBD2 might be the D (6 bases). The CDR3 covers 13 residues. Germline V gene data show CDR1 as GTSNPN and CDR2 as SVGIG (reference sequence). V lost 4 bases and J 6 bases, leaving 16 bases between the germline ends. CDR3: CAWNRGKSIEQYF. The CDR3 DNA is TGTGCCTGGAATCGGGGGAAGTCGATCGAGCAGTACTTC.

This clone has just one count. J is TRBJ2-3 and V is TRBV29-1; the D is unclear. CDR1 is SQVTM, CDR2 ANQGSEA, per germline. The CDR3 has 12 amino acids. V was clipped by 0 bases and J by 4 bases, with 5 bases between them. The CDR3 region has the DNA TGCAGCGTTGAAGATTTCGCAGATACGCAGTATTTT. The encoded protein is CSVEDFADTQYF.

This chain uses TRBV10-3 with TRBJ2-2, with 10 bases aligning to TRBD2. The V and J ends lost 6 bases and 1 base, in that order; junction bases with no gene match: 5. The CDR3 is made up of 16 amino acids. CDR1 and CDR2 from the germline V gene are ENHRY and SYGVKD. The CDR3 DNA reads as TGTGCCATCAGATCCGAGCGGGGGGGGAACACCGGGGAGCTGTTTTTT. Protein sequence: CAIRSERGGNTGELFF.

The rearrangement joins TRBV7-6 to TRBJ1-1, with D uncertain. V was shortened by 6 bases and J by 2 bases, with 10 bases between the two germline ends. Germline V gene data show CDR1 as SGHVS and CDR2 as FNYEAQ. The CDR3 runs to 13 residues. The CDR3 loop is CASSLADNTEAFF. CDR3 sequence (DNA): TGTGCCAGCAGTCTGGCAGATAACACTGAAGCTTTCTTT.

The chain couples TRBV6-5 to TRBJ1-5, with 7 bases identical to TRBD1. Germline V lookup: CDR1 MNHEY, CDR2 SVGAGI. The junction had 5 bases not matched to a gene; V was cut back by 6 bases and J by 3 bases. CDR3 length equals 14 residues. The CDR3 sequence is CASRQGQFNQPQHF. The CDR3 DNA reads TGTGCCAGCAGACAGGGACAGTTCAATCAGCCCCAGCATTTT.

The chain links TRBV6-5 to TRBJ1-1; the D gene is possibly TRBD1 (6 bases). CDR1 MNHEY and CDR2 SVGAGI come from the germline V gene. The CDR3 extends over 14 amino acids. V was clipped by 8 bases and J by 4 bases, with 17 bases between them. The chain's CDR3 is CASGPGVTGTEAFF. The CDR3 nucleotides are TGTGCCAGCGGCCCAGGGGTAACTGGCACTGAAGCTTTCTTT.

The V and J genes are TRBV11-2 and TRBJ2-5; D perhaps matches TRBD1 (5 bases). Germline CDR1 SGHAT, CDR2 FQNNGV. The CDR3 totals 15 residues. V was clipped by 3 bases and J by 4 bases, with 15 bases between them. The CDR3 spells CASSFQESRGETQYF. DNA of the CDR3: TGTGCCAGCAGCTTTCAGGAATCAAGGGGAGAGACCCAGTACTTC.

With regard to this clone: Compared with germline, one end of the junction differs, possibly owing to a read error. The chain has TRBV7-6 and TRBJ2-3, with D uncertain. This CDR3 contains 12 residues. Per germline, CDR1 SGHVS and CDR2 FNYEAQ. The CDR3 DNA sequence: TGTGCCAGCAGCCGCGCGGAAGATACGCAATATTTT. Translation gives CASSRAEDTQYF.